This T cell receptor (beta chain) was captured by sequencing in a study of shared clonotypes between healthy human individuals. All the donors were Caucasian adults who lived in Nashville, Tennessee. CDR1 and CDR2 from the germline V gene are LNHDA and SQIVND (reference sequence). V was cut by 5 bases and J by 2 bases, with 16 bases left in between. The CDR3 has 16 amino acids. Profiling relied on immunoSEQ multiplex PCR, and the TCRdb table lists in-frame clones only, not all of them. The table has approximately 500,000 clones, over 75% seen once. The clonotype was recovered from a woman aged 40 to 49 in good health. Some clones in this sample may be carry-over from other donors' samples. The sequenced sample consisted of PBMCs. This rearrangement joins TRBV19 to TRBJ2-1; D is possibly TRBD1 or TRBD2 (5 bases each). The chain's CDR3 is CASSRSGPRAYNEQFF. The CDR3 nucleotides read TGTGCCAGTAGTCGTTCGGGGCCGAGGGCCTACAATGAGCAGTTCTTC.